Detailed here is one T cell receptor beta chain. This receptor's antigen is unknown. It has no much larger one-base neighbor in the sample; base qualities were not kept. The library was made by the immunoSEQ multiplex PCR assay. RNA was extracted from all samples and reverse transcribed into cDNA, which served as template for TCR sequencing. SuperScript III was used for first-strand cDNA synthesis, primed with a 2:1 mix of oligo-dT and random hexamers. A synthetic immune receptor repertoire was used to gauge amplification bias, and whatever bias remained was removed computationally. The published analysis was carried out like this. Raw reads were preprocessed to remove errors, and CDR3 was defined by IMGT conventions from the conserved cysteine to phenylalanine. Clonality was computed by normalizing Shannon entropy by log2 of the number of productive unique TCRs and subtracting the result from 1. Whether scalp clones were CD4 or CD8 was inferred by matching scalp TCRbeta sequences against CD4 and CD8 repertoires sorted from blood. Imported from immuneACCESS, the table was reduced by TCRdb to in-frame sequences with V and J called. These copies leave out some clones; in studies compared against another copy, an unresolved V gene accounts for under half, and the cause of the remainder is not known. That table furnishes V, J and clone size, whereas the DNA furnished D and trimming. The sample yields about 120,000 clones; 30% to 40% were counted once. The top ten clones comprise approximately 3% of the sample.

V ends up 1 base short and J 1 base short, with an unmatched junction base count of 7. CDR1 SGHRS and CDR2 YFSETQ were looked up in the germline V gene. Measured from the cysteine to the phenylalanine, the CDR3 is 17 residues long. Only the CDR3 DNA is retained, 51 bases long and in frame from the first base. Lesional scalp punch biopsies and peripheral blood were collected from alopecia areata patients. PBMCs were isolated by density centrifugation and stained for CD3, CD4 and CD8, and CD4+ and CD8+ T cells were sorted on a FACSAria. The record originates from a study of CD8+ T cells in alopecia areata (dated by TCRdb to 2017 to 2018). Describing the broader study: Treated patients were enrolled in an open-label pilot trial of oral tofacitinib, 5 to 10 mg twice daily, for moderate-to-severe alopecia areata. Patients stayed on tofacitinib for 6 to 18 months and then had 6 months of follow-up off drug so that delayed response and recurrence could be assessed. In both human patients and the C3H/HeJ mouse model, the study applied high-throughput TCRbeta sequencing to look at T cell clonal expansion in alopecia areata. In humans, TCRbeta sequencing was performed on scalp tissue and on sorted CD4+ and CD8+ peripheral blood T cells from healthy controls and from patients with patchy or totalis/universalis alopecia areata. Biopsies were taken from tofacitinib-treated patients at baseline and again at 4 and 24 weeks into treatment, and several of those patients also had a later scalp biopsy. Scalp clonality was compared across normal scalp (n=4), patchy alopecia areata scalp (n=8), and alopecia totalis/universalis scalp (n=8). RNA was obtained with the PAXgene miRNA kit for fixed scalp, the miRNeasy kit for PBMCs, and the RNeasy kit for mouse skin. TCRbeta CDR3 regions were amplified by immunoSEQ multiplex PCR with 35 Vbeta forward and 13 Jbeta reverse primers.

The investigation overall reported the following: Shared TCR sequences between patients were less evident than in mice, which may be partly attributable to HLA diversity in the patient population. Unlike mouse skin, which is dominated by gammadelta T cells, normal human skin has resident alphabeta T cells that are also sequenced, and this complicates analysis of the scalp TCR repertoire. Lesional scalp, especially in alopecia totalis/universalis, showed higher clonality and more expanded CD8+ clones than normal scalp, suggesting antigenic drive.

The origin of this receptor is a human donor with alopecia areata. Sequencing was done on a sample of CD4+ T cells sorted from blood. The sequence links TRBV5-1 to TRBJ2-2; the central 7 bases match TRBD2. The bases are TGCGCCAGCAGCTTGAGGGAGCGGGGTCTGAACACCGGGGAGCTGTTTTTT. Translated, this gives CASSLRERGLNTGELFF. The CDR3, completed at both ends by the reference TRBV5-1 and TRBJ2-2 genes, gives the full variable domain KAGVTQTPRYLIKTRGQQVTLSCSPISGHRSVSWYQQTPGQGLQFLFEYFSETQRNKGNFPGRFSGRQFSNSRSEMNVSTLELGDSALYLCASSLRERGLNTGELFFGEGSRLTVL.